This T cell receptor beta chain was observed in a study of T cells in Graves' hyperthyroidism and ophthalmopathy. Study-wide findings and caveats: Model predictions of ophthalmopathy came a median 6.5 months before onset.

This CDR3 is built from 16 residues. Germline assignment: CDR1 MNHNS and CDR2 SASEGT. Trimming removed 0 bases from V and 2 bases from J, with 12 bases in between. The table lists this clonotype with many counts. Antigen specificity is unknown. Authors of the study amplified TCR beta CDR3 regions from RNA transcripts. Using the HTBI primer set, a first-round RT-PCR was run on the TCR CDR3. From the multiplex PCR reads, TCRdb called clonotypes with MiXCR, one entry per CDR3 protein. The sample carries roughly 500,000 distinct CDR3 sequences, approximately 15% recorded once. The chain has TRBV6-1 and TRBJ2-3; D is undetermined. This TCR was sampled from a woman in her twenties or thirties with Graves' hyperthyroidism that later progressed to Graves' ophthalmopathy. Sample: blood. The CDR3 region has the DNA TGTGCCAGCAGTGAAGCGCGACACTTTTCCACAGATACGCAGTATTTT. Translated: CASSEARHFSTDTQYF.